This entry lists 8 T cell receptor beta chains sequenced from one sample in a study of blood T cell repertoires in COVID-19. This table comes from immunoSEQ multiplex PCR, and its TCRdb copy is limited to in-frame clones, with some not included. The sample consists of about 400,000 clones, roughly 91% of them appearing once. The specimen was peripheral blood. The receptor source for this set is a woman aged 25 to 39 with acute or convalescent COVID-19.

This chain links TRBV24-1 with TRBJ2-5; 12 positions agree with TRBD2. Trimming cost V 6 bases and J 5 bases; bases outside gene matches: 3. The CDR3 is made up of 14 amino acids. In germline, CDR1 is KGHDR, CDR2 SFDVKD. The CDR3 protein is CATSTSGGLETQYF. In nucleotides, the CDR3 is TGTGCCACCAGTACTAGCGGGGGGTTGGAGACCCAGTACTTC.

The chain combines TRBV12-3 or TRBV12-4 with TRBJ2-2; D call uncertain. V dropped 6 bases and J dropped 1 base, with 6 bases sitting between them. The CDR3 covers 13 residues. Here the CDR3 DNA reads TGTGCCAGCAGCCAGGAGAACACCGGGGAGCTGTTTTTT. Residues: CASSQENTGELFF.

The chain couples TRBV7-2 to TRBJ2-1; perhaps TRBD2 as D (7 bases). Trimming removed 1 base from V and 6 bases from J, with 13 bases in between. CDR1 is SGHTA, CDR2 FQGNSA, per germline. The CDR3 totals 15 residues. The CDR3 loop reads CASSLGAGALNEQFF. CDR3 in DNA: TGTGCCAGCAGCTTAGGGGCGGGGGCCCTCAATGAGCAGTTCTTC.

The gene calls are TRBV27 and TRBJ2-4; TRBD2 matches at 10 bases. Germline V gene sequence: CDR1 MNHEY, CDR2 SMNVEV (reference sequence). CDR3 length equals 15 residues. Trimming removed 10 bases from V and 2 bases from J; junction bases left unmatched: 8. CDR3 sequence (DNA): TGTGCCACCTCACTAGCGGGGTATTCCAAAAACATTCAGTACTTC. Translated: CATSLAGYSKNIQYF.

The chain links TRBV19 to TRBJ2-2, with no clear D. The V end was cut by 1 base, the J end by 4 bases, with 10 bases between. The V gene's germline CDR1 is LNHDA and CDR2 SQIVND (reference sequence). The CDR3 spans 15 residues. CDR3 nucleotide sequence: TGTGCCAGTAGTATAGGTCTATCGTCCACCGGGGAGCTGTTTTTT. Its protein is CASSIGLSSTGELFF.

This clone was seen a few times. The V gene is TRBV9, the J gene TRBJ1-2; D gene uncertain. This CDR3 region has 13 residues. Germline CDR1 reads SGDLS; CDR2 reads YYNGEE. Between the trimmed V and J ends, which lost 3 bases and 5 bases, there was a span of 11 bases. CDR3 sequence: CASSATAGYGYTF. For the CDR3, the DNA is TGTGCCAGCAGCGCCACCGCGGGATATGGCTACACCTTC.

This chain joins TRBV3-1 (or the pseudogene TRBV3-2) and TRBJ1-4, with 7 bases aligning to TRBD1. The length of the CDR3 is 18 residues. Germline CDR1 and CDR2: LGHDT and YNNKEL (reference sequence). The V gene end was trimmed by 0 bases and the J gene end by 4 bases; junction bases not matched to a gene: 11. Written as DNA, the CDR3 is TGTGCCAGCAGCCAAGACACATTTACCGGGACAGTTAATGAAAAACTGTTTTTT. Its translation: CASSQDTFTGTVNEKLFF.

The V call is TRBV2, the J call TRBJ2-3, with 13 bases fitting TRBD2. V shed 7 bases, J shed 5 bases, and the junction held 15 bases outside the gene matches. This CDR3 has 18 amino acids. Per the germline V gene, CDR1 is SNHLY and CDR2 is FYNNEI. The CDR3 bases are TGTGCCAGCACTCAGGCCCCCGGGACTAGCGGGGCGGAAGATACGCAGTATTTT. Protein: CASTQAPGTSGAEDTQYF.